The 10 T cell receptor beta chains listed next were all sequenced from one sample in a study of cytomegalovirus exposure and HLA in healthy donors. The PCR contained 60 Vbeta and 13 Jbeta primers. Sequencing used immunoSEQ multiplex PCR; TCRdb keeps in-frame clones, though not all of them. The sample has around 150,000 clones, just under 80% seen once. The sample consisted of PBMCs. These receptors all come from a man aged 25 to 40 in good health and CMV-seronegative.

The chain carries TRBV25-1 and TRBJ2-2; 10 nucleotides match TRBD2. The CDR3 runs to 18 residues. V shed 5 bases, J shed 6 bases, and the junction held 15 bases outside the gene matches. The V gene's germline CDR1 is MGHDK and CDR2 SYGVNS. In DNA form, the CDR3 reads TGTGCCAGCAGTTATGGGCTAGCGGGGGACAGTCGTCCCGGGGAGCTGTTTTTT. Amino acid sequence: CASSYGLAGDSRPGELFF.

CDR3 protein: CASSQGSLAGGNTDTQYF. The CDR3 bases are TGTGCCAGCAGCCAAGGTTCGCTAGCGGGGGGGAACACAGATACGCAGTATTTT. The chain recombines TRBV4-2 with TRBJ2-3, with 12 bases that match TRBD2. The CDR3 contains 18 residues. Germline V CDR1 and CDR2: LGHNA, YNFKEQ. V shed 1 base, J shed 2 bases, and the junction held 7 bases outside the gene matches.

This clone appeared once. The genes are TRBV15 and TRBJ2-7; weak D call: TRBD2 (6 bases). This CDR3 region has 15 residues. Germline V gene data show CDR1 as LNHNV and CDR2 as YYDKDF (reference sequence). Trimming cost V 5 bases and J 2 bases, with 16 bases left between them. The CDR3 protein is CATSRGGAGAYEQYF. CDR3 nucleotides: TGTGCCACCAGCCGCGGAGGAGCGGGCGCCTACGAGCAGTACTTC. Full variable domain (outside the CDR3, taken from reference TRBV15 and TRBJ2-7): DAMVIQNPRYQVTQFGKPVTLSCSQTLNHNVMYWYQQKSSQAPKLLFHYYDKDFNNEADTPDNFQSRRPNTSFCFLDIRSPGLGDTAMYLCATSRGGAGAYEQYFGPGTRLTVT.

This chain uses TRBV5-1 with TRBJ2-1; TRBD1 aligns across 11 bases. Trimming at V came to 0 bases and at J to 5 bases, leaving 4 bases not matched to a gene. Germline V gene sequence: CDR1 SGHRS, CDR2 YFSETQ. CDR3 length: 16 amino acids. The CDR3 DNA is TGCGCCAGCAGCTTGGTTGGGGGACAGGGGGACAATGAGCAGTTCTTC. Encoded protein: CASSLVGGQGDNEQFF.

The rearrangement joins TRBV28 to TRBJ2-7; D possibly corresponds to TRBD2 (6 bases). The V end lost 4 bases, the J end lost 1 base, and 11 bases lay between the germline ends. This CDR3 has 14 residues. The V gene's germline CDR1 is MDHEN and CDR2 SYDVKM. CDR3 sequence: CASSSHGGSYEQYF. CDR3 DNA sequence: TGTGCCAGCAGTTCCCATGGAGGGTCCTACGAGCAGTACTTC.

The chain couples TRBV28 to TRBJ2-1; 10 bases map to TRBD2. J gave up 9 bases and V 3 bases, and 5 bases lay outside the gene matches. The germline V gene encodes CDR1 MDHEN and CDR2 SYDVKM. The CDR3 extends over 14 amino acids. The CDR3: CASSFSSGSSEQFF. The CDR3 DNA is TGTGCCAGCAGTTTTTCTAGCGGGAGTAGTGAGCAGTTCTTC. The full variable domain, its missing parts supplied by reference TRBV28 and TRBJ2-1, is DVKVTQSSRYLVKRTGEKVFLECVQDMDHENMFWYRQDPGLGLRLIYFSYDVKMKEKGDIPEGYSVSREKKERFSLILESASTNQTSMYLCASSFSSGSSEQFFGPGTRLTVL.

The sample holds a few counts of this clone. The chain uses TRBV6-5 and TRBJ1-2; D not resolved. Germline CDR1 MNHEY, CDR2 SVGAGI. This CDR3 has 14 residues. The V and J ends lost 6 bases and 8 bases respectively, with 19 bases between them. This CDR3 reads CASSSVVNVRGYTF. DNA of the CDR3: TGTGCCAGCAGCTCGGTTGTAAACGTCCGAGGCTACACCTTC.

The sample holds a few counts of this clone. This chain links TRBV9 with TRBJ1-3, with D possibly being TRBD1 (6 bases). CDR1 SGDLS and CDR2 YYNGEE come from the germline V gene. V dropped 3 bases and J dropped 2 bases, with 15 bases sitting between them. CDR3 length equals 16 residues. The CDR3 bases are TGTGCCAGCAGCGGGGACGGACAGAGTGCTGGAAACACCATATATTTT. Translation: CASSGDGQSAGNTIYF.

This clone is a singleton in its sample. The J gene is TRBJ2-6, the V gene TRBV29-1; D is unresolved. V was cut by 1 base and J by 1 base, with 8 bases left in between. This CDR3 has 15 residues. The germline gives CDR1 SQVTM, CDR2 ANQGSEA. CDR3 nucleotide sequence: TGCAGCGTTGAAGTGTCGGGTTCTGGGGCCAACGTCCTGACTTTC. Encoded protein: CSVEVSGSGANVLTF.

The V gene is TRBV6-1, the J gene TRBJ1-5; the D gene is possibly TRBD1 (6 bases). CDR1 and CDR2 (germline): MNHNS, SASEGT. The CDR3 contains 17 residues. The germline V and J ends were trimmed by 0 bases and 3 bases, with 15 bases remaining between them. CDR3: CASSEALRQGINQPQHF. In DNA form, the CDR3 reads TGTGCCAGCAGTGAAGCGCTTCGGCAGGGGATCAATCAGCCCCAGCATTTT.